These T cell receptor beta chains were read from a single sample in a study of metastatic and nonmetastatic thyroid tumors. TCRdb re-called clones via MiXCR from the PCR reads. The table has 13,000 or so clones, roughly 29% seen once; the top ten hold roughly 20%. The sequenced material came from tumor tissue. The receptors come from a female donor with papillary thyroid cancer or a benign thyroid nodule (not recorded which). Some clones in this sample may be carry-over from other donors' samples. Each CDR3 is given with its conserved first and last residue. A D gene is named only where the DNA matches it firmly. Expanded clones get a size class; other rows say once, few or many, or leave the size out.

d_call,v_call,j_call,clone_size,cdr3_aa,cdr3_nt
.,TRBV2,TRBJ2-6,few,CASSWLSGANVLTF,TGTGCCAGCAGTTGGCTTTCTGGGGCCAACGTCCTGACTTTC
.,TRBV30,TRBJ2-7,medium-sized,CAWSVQAESYEQYF,TGTGCCTGGAGTGTACAGGCCGAATCCTACGAGCAGTACTTC
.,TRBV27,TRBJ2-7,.,CASSRSTGIRDEQYF,TGTGCCAGCAGTCGATCTACAGGGATTCGGGACGAGCAGTACTTC
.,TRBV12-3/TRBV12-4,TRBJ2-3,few,CASSLHREVEDTQYF,TGTGCCAGCAGTCTTCACAGGGAGGTGGAAGATACGCAGTATTTT
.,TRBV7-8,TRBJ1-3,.,CASMKRAAGNTIYF,TGTGCCAGTATGAAAAGGGCCGCAGGAAACACCATATATTTT
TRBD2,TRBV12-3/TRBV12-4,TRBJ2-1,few,CASSLVAGALGEQFF,TGTGCCAGCAGTTTAGTAGCGGGGGCCCTAGGTGAGCAGTTCTTC
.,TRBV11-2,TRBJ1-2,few,CASSLVFLQGNMGGYTF,TGTGCCAGCAGCTTAGTTTTCCTTCAGGGGAACATGGGTGGCTACACCTTC
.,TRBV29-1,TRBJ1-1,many,CSVARDPGGYTEAFF,TGCAGCGTTGCCCGGGACCCCGGAGGGTACACTGAAGCTTTCTTT
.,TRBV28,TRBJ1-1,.,CASSLSDIGYEAFF,TGTGCCAGCAGTTTAAGTGACATTGGGTATGAAGCTTTCTTT
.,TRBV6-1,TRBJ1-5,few,CAIHGGDHNRPQHF,TGTGCCATCCATGGGGGGGATCATAATCGGCCCCAGCATTTT
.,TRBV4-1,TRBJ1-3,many,CASSQTNTIYF,TGCGCCAGCAGCCAAACCAACACCATATATTTT
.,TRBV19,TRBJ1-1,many,CASSIKVNTEAFF,TGTGCCAGTAGTATTAAGGTAAACACTGAAGCTTTCTTT
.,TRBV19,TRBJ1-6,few,CASSITPANSPLHF,TGTGCCAGTAGTATAACACCAGCTAATTCACCCCTCCACTTT
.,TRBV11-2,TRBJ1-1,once,CASSSRTAGNTEAFF,TGTGCCAGCAGCTCCCGGACGGCGGGGAACACTGAAGCTTTCTTT
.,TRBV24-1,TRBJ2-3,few,CATSDLPGSTDTQYF,TGTGCCACCAGTGATTTGCCAGGGAGCACAGATACGCAGTATTTT
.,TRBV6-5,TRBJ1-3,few,CASSYSETPSGNTIYF,TGTGCCAGCAGTTACTCGGAGACACCATCTGGAAACACCATATATTTT
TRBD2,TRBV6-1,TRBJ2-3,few,CAICTNSGGSTDTQYF,TGTGCCATCTGCACAAATAGCGGGGGGAGCACAGATACGCAGTATTTT
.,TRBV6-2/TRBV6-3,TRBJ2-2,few,CASSYSPPVQITGELFF,TGTGCCAGCAGTTACTCGCCCCCGGTACAGATCACCGGGGAGCTGTTCTTT
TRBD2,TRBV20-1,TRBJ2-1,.,CSALVREGVDNEQFF,TGCAGTGCTCTCGTACGGGAGGGTGTAGACAATGAGCAGTTCTTC
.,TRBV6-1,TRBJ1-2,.,CASSPRTGLGGYTF,TGTGCCAGCAGCCCTCGTACAGGGTTGGGGGGCTACACCTTC
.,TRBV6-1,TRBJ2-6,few,CASSEGVRPGANVLTF,TGTGCCAGCAGTGAGGGAGTAAGGCCTGGGGCCAACGTCCTGACTTTC
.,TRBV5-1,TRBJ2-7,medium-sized,CASSSGVIGEQYF,TGCGCCAGCAGCTCCGGGGTCATCGGCGAGCAGTACTTC
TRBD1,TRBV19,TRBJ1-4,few,CASSADRGEENLFF,TGTGCCAGTAGTGCGGACAGGGGAGAAGAAAACCTGTTTTTT
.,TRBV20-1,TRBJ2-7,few,CSAIFADLPYEQYF,TGCAGTGCTATATTCGCGGATCTCCCCTACGAGCAGTACTTC
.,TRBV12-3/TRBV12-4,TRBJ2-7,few,CASSLESYEQYF,TGTGCCAGCAGTTTAGAGTCCTACGAGCAGTACTTC
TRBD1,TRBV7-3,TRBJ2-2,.,CASSPAADRGSLGELFF,TGTGCCAGCAGCCCCGCCGCAGACAGGGGTTCGCTTGGGGAGCTGTTTTTT
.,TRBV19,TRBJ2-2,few,CASRETGRGTGELFF,TGTGCCAGTAGAGAGACTGGGAGGGGGACCGGGGAGCTGTTTTTT